This T cell receptor (beta chain) was obtained from a study of blood T cells in healthy people across ages. The study's findings and limits: Across the age range, TCR beta diversity per million T cells fell in a roughly linear way.

There are 12 residues in the CDR3. V lost 6 bases, J lost 6 bases, and 12 bases lay in between. Germline CDR1 reads MNHEY; CDR2 reads SVGEGT. Alongside a J-beta primer mix, a sample-barcoded 5' primer served in a second PCR lasting roughly 6 to 11 cycles. MiXCR was run by TCRdb on the 5' RACE reads, yielding one entry per CDR3 protein. The table has under 2,000,000 distinct CDR3 sequences, just under 50% seen once. As to this clonotype: Its antigen remains unknown.

The sample was blood. The source is a woman aged 35 to 49 in good health. The rearrangement uses TRBV6-2 or TRBV6-3 and TRBJ2-7; D uncertain. This CDR3 is CASRDPAGEQYF. CDR3 bases: TGTGCCAGCAGAGATCCTGCTGGCGAGCAGTACTTC.